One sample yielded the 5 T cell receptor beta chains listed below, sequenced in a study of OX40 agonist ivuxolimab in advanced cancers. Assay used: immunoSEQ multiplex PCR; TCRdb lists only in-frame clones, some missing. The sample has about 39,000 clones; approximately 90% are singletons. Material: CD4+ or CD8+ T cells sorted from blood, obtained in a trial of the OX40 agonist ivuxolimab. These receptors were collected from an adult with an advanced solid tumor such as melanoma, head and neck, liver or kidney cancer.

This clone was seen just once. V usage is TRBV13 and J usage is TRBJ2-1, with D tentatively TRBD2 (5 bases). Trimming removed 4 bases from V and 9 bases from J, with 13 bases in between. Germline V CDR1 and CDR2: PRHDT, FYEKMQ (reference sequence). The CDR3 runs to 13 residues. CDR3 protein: CASSSRLAVEQFF. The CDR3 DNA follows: TGTGCCAGCAGCTCCCGTCTAGCTGTTGAGCAGTTCTTC.

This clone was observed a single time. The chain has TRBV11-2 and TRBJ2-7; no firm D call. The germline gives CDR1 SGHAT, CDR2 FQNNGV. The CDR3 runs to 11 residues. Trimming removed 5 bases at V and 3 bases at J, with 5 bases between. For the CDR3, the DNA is TGTGCCAGCAGCCTCTACTACGAGCAGTACTTC. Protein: CASSLYYEQYF.

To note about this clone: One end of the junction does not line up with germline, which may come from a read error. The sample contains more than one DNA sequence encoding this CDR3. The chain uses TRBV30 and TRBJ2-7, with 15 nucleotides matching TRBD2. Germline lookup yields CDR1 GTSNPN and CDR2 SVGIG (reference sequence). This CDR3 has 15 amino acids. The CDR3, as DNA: TGTGCCTCCCAGAGGACTAGCGGGGGGGCCTACGAACAGTACTTC. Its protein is CASQRTSGGAYEQYF.

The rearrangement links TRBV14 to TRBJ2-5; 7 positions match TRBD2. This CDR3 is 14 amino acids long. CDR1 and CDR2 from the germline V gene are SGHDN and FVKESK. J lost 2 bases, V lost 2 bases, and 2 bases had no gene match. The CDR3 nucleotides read TGTGCCAGCAGCCAAACCGGGAGGCAAGAGACCCAGTACTTC. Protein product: CASSQTGRQETQYF.

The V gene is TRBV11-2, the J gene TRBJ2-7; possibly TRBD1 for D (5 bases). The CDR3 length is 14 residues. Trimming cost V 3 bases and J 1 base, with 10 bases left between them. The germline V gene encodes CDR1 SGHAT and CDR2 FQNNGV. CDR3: CASSLLGQSYEQYF. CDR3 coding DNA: TGTGCCAGCAGCTTGTTAGGACAATCCTACGAGCAGTACTTC.